The T cell receptor (beta chain) described here comes from a study of blood T cell repertoires in COVID-19. For the study at large: The origin of the acute and convalescent COVID-19 samples was the United States, Italy and Spain.

The method was immunoSEQ multiplex PCR; TCRdb's version includes in-frame clones alone and lacks a portion of them. The table lists 250,000 to 350,000 clones, around 87% of them singletons. CDR3 length: 13 residues. Germline V gene lookup returns CDR1 MNHNS and CDR2 SASEGT. Losses at the gene ends were 3 bases for V and 6 bases for J; bases not matched to a gene: 4. The TCR sequence derives from a woman between 45 and 65 years old who had recovered from COVID-19. The chain carries TRBV6-1 and TRBJ2-5; 7 bases map to TRBD1. Sequencing was done on a sample of peripheral blood. The CDR3 reads CASSDLRGKTQYF. The CDR3 region has the DNA TGTGCCAGCAGTGACCTCAGGGGGAAGACCCAGTACTTC.